This T cell receptor (beta chain) was recovered during a study of T cell responses to AZD1222 COVID-19 vaccine. CDR1 and CDR2 from the germline V gene are MNHEY and SVGAGI. Trimming left V 6 bases short and J 1 base short, with 12 bases between. This CDR3 spans 14 amino acids. Using immunoSEQ multiplex PCR, the repertoire was profiled, and TCRdb retains in-frame clones only, with some absent. The table has under 85,000 clones, 75% to 95% seen once. Sequences were derived from peripheral blood, sampled 28 days after the second AZD1222 dose. The source of this sequence is an adult who received the AZD1222 COVID-19 vaccine. This rearrangement joins TRBV6-5 to TRBJ1-1, with D maybe TRBD1 (6 bases). The CDR3 region has the DNA TGTGCCAGCAGGAAGGACAGCCCGAACACTGAAGCTTTCTTT. Translating gives CASRKDSPNTEAFF.